This TCR beta chain was profiled in a study of technical replicates of blood from several donors. Using immunoSEQ multiplex PCR, the repertoire was profiled, and TCRdb retains in-frame clones only, with some absent. The table has roughly 80,000 clones, about 91% seen once; the top ten hold roughly 0.38%. V shed 1 base and J 8 bases; nucleotides not matched to a gene: 10. The CDR3 covers 15 residues. Germline assignment: CDR1 SQVTM and CDR2 ANQGSEA. The sequenced material came from T cells isolated from PBMCs. The TCR originated in a human donor in good health. This chain joins TRBV29-1 and TRBJ1-4, with 7 nucleotides matching TRBD1. CDR3 residues: CSVEGRQGAWEKLFF. The CDR3 bases are TGCAGCGTTGAAGGCCGACAGGGAGCCTGGGAAAAACTGTTTTTT.